This T cell receptor (beta chain) came from a study of T cells in Graves' hyperthyroidism and ophthalmopathy. The germline V gene encodes CDR1 MNHNS and CDR2 SASEGT. Trimming shortened V by 2 bases and J by 9 bases, and 8 bases separated the two germline ends. The CDR3 consists of 12 residues. Among ophthalmopathy patients, the Clinical Activity Score reached at least 3, the NOSPECS grade reached at least 4, and duration remained under 3 months. Clinical symptoms, serum thyroxine and TRAb, thyroid ultrasound and orbital computed tomography together formed the diagnostic basis. This sample holds PBMCs from 8 to 10 ml fresh peripheral blood. From RNA transcripts, TCR beta CDR3 regions were amplified. The HTBI primer set served for first-round RT-PCR of the TCR CDR3. TCRdb called the multiplex PCR reads again in MiXCR, with one record for every CDR3 protein. The sample includes some 580,000 distinct CDR3 sequences, approximately 16% of them seen just once.

The TCR sequence derives from a woman aged 40 to 50 with Graves' ophthalmopathy. The chain employs TRBV6-1 and TRBJ2-1; TRBD2 is a possible D gene (5 bases). The sequenced material came from blood. The CDR3 sequence is CASSETRGEQFF. In DNA, the CDR3 is TGTGCCAGCAGTGAAACCCGGGGTGAGCAGTTCTTC.